These T cell receptor beta chains were read from a single sample in a study of shared clonotypes between healthy human individuals. TCRdb's table, derived via immunoSEQ multiplex PCR, lists solely in-frame clones and lacks some. This table holds roughly 2.5 million clones, approximately 90% found once. Sequencing input: naive CD4+ T cells sorted from blood. These receptor sequences come from a man aged 18 to 29 in good health. The CDR3 runs from the conserved cysteine through the conserved F or W. A D gene is named only where the DNA matches it firmly. Clone size is shown for a subset of rows, as once, few, many or a class of expanded clone.

TRBV21-1	NA	NA	TRBJ2-7	TGTGCCAGCAGCAAAAAGGGACGGAACCACTACGAGCAGTACTTC	CASSKKGRNHYEQYF
TRBV18	TRBD1	NA	TRBJ2-1	TGTGCCAGCTCACCAGACAGGGGGAGCAATGAGCAGTTCTTC	CASSPDRGSNEQFF
TRBV7-8	NA	NA	TRBJ2-5	TGTGCCAGCAGCCCTCCAGGCGGAGGGGTGGAGACCCAGTACTTC	CASSPPGGGVETQYF
TRBV18	TRBD2	NA	TRBJ2-3	TGTGCCAGCTCCAAGGCCGAGCGGGAGGTGGGAGATACGCAGTATTTT	CASSKAEREVGDTQYF
TRBV28	NA	NA	TRBJ1-2	TGTGCCGGATCCTTGGCAGGGAGGGACTACACCTTC	CAGSLAGRDYTF
TRBV18	TRBD1	once	TRBJ2-7	TGTGCCAGCTCAATCATCCACAGGGGGCGCGAGAGCTACGAGCAGTACTTC	CASSIIHRGRESYEQYF
TRBV10-3	TRBD1	once	TRBJ2-7	TGTGCCATCAGTGAGTCGAGGACAGGGGACTACGAGCAGTACTTC	CAISESRTGDYEQYF
TRBV5-1	TRBD2	NA	TRBJ2-3	TGCGCCAGCAGTTTAGCGGGGGCCGGGGATACGCAGTATTTT	CASSLAGAGDTQYF
TRBV7-9	TRBD1	NA	TRBJ1-4	TGTGCCAGCAGCTTAGCCACAGGGGGTGAAAAACTGTTTTTT	CASSLATGGEKLFF
TRBV18	NA	once	TRBJ2-5	TGTGCCAGCTCACCAGTCCGGGAGCCGGGGGAGACCCAGTACTTC	CASSPVREPGETQYF